The 25 T cell receptor beta chains reported below all come from one sample, sequenced in a study of blood T cells in healthy people across ages. A sample-barcoded 5' primer and a J-beta primer mix were used in a second PCR of roughly 7 to 11 cycles. One entry per CDR3 protein results from TCRdb running MiXCR on the 5' RACE reads. Of about 1.8 million distinct CDR3 sequences in the sample, roughly 52% were seen once. Sequenced material: blood. The source is a woman in her forties in good health.

This rearrangement joins TRBV20-1 to TRBJ1-5, with D possibly matching TRBD1 (6 bases). This CDR3 is built from 15 residues. CDR1 is DFQATT and CDR2 is SNEGSKA in the germline V gene (reference sequence). Trimming cost V 6 bases and J 4 bases, with 19 bases left between them. The CDR3 coding sequence is TGCAGTGCGAGAACCAGGGGAGTGGAAAATCAGCCCCAGCATTTT. It codes for CSARTRGVENQPQHF.

This clonotype was counted between two and nine times. The J gene is TRBJ2-4, the V gene TRBV20-1; D might be TRBD1 (7 bases). This CDR3 has 15 residues. The V and J ends lost 0 bases and 1 base respectively, with 10 bases between them. Germline V gene data show CDR1 as DFQATT and CDR2 as SNEGSKA (reference sequence). CDR3 amino acids: CSAREEGAAKNIQYF. The CDR3 DNA reads as TGCAGTGCTAGAGAGGAGGGGGCGGCCAAAAACATTCAGTACTTC.

This clonotype was counted ten times or more. This chain uses TRBV29-1 with TRBJ2-7; D perhaps matches TRBD2 (5 bases). Trimming pared 3 bases from V and 5 bases from J, leaving 8 bases between. CDR1 and CDR2 (germline): SQVTM, ANQGSEA. This CDR3 region has 11 residues. CDR3 protein: CSVDGVNEQYF. CDR3 DNA sequence: TGCAGCGTTGACGGGGTTAACGAGCAGTACTTC.

This clonotype was counted only a few times. The chain combines TRBV5-1 with TRBJ2-3; no reliable D call. Between the trimmed V and J ends, which lost 1 base and 1 base, there was a span of 10 bases. The germline V gene has CDR1 SGHRS and CDR2 YFSETQ. This CDR3 comprises 15 residues. In nucleotides, the CDR3 is TGCGCCAGCAGCTTGTTAGGTTCACGCACAGATACGCAGTATTTT. Its translation: CASSLLGSRTDTQYF.

The genes are TRBV6-5 and TRBJ2-6, with 10 bases fitting TRBD2. V shed 6 bases, J shed 4 bases, and the junction held 6 bases outside the gene matches. The CDR3 sequence is 16 residues long. The germline gives CDR1 MNHEY, CDR2 SVGAGI. The CDR3 coding sequence is TGTGCCAGCAGATTAGCGGGGGGAGAGGGGGCCAACGTCCTGACTTTC. Its translation: CASRLAGGEGANVLTF.

The chain uses TRBV14 and TRBJ2-5, with D maybe TRBD1 (5 bases). The V gene lost 4 bases and the J gene lost 4 bases, with 16 bases spanning the gap. Germline V gene lookup returns CDR1 SGHDN and CDR2 FVKESK. The CDR3 extends over 15 amino acids. The CDR3 here is CASSPGYSTAETQYF. The DNA for the CDR3 is TGTGCCAGCAGCCCTGGATACTCGACAGCAGAGACCCAGTACTTC. Complete variable domain (other parts from reference TRBV14 and TRBJ2-5): EAGVTQFPSHSVIEKGQTVTLRCDPISGHDNLYWYRRVMGKEIKFLLHFVKESKQDESGMPNNRFLAERTGGTYSTLKVQPAELEDSGVYFCASSPGYSTAETQYFGPGTRLLVL.

This clonotype was seen more than once but under ten times. This chain joins TRBV12-3 or TRBV12-4 and TRBJ2-6; possibly TRBD2 for D (7 bases). V was shortened by 5 bases and J by 0 bases, with 14 bases between the two germline ends. CDR3 length equals 17 residues. DNA of the CDR3: TGTGCCAGCAGTCAAGGGGGGGCCGGCTCTGGGGCCAACGTCCTGACTTTC. This gives the protein CASSQGGAGSGANVLTF.

This chain links TRBV20-1 with TRBJ2-7; D is perhaps TRBD1 or TRBD2 (6 bases each). Trimming removed 1 base at V and 0 bases at J, with 10 bases between. The CDR3 consists of 14 residues. CDR1 and CDR2 from the germline V gene are DFQATT and SNEGSKA (reference sequence). The CDR3 DNA is TGCAGTGCTAGAGCGGGGGCCTACTCCTACGAGCAGTACTTC. Encoded protein: CSARAGAYSYEQYF.

This clonotype was found a few times. The rearrangement uses TRBV9 and TRBJ1-2; no clear D gene. This CDR3 region has 15 residues. Deletions cut 4 bases from V and 8 bases from J, with 21 bases between. The germline V gene encodes CDR1 SGDLS and CDR2 YYNGEE. The CDR3, as DNA: TGTGCCAGCAGCCCTAGCCCAATGGCGGAGAACGGCTACACCTTC. Translation gives CASSPSPMAENGYTF.

This clonotype was seen only a few times. The chain has TRBV6-5 and TRBJ1-2, with 8 bases matching TRBD1. J was trimmed by 7 bases and V by 5 bases; bases with no gene match: 9. The CDR3 is made up of 14 amino acids. The germline gives CDR1 MNHEY, CDR2 SVGAGI. Here the CDR3 reads CASSVTGEVGGYTF. As DNA, the CDR3 is TGTGCCAGCAGTGTGACAGGGGAGGTTGGTGGCTACACCTTC.

The CDR3 protein is CASSRDRGVLDTQYF. The CDR3 DNA sequence: TGTGCCAGCAGCCGGGACAGGGGAGTTTTAGATACGCAGTATTTT. V is TRBV13 and J is TRBJ2-3, with 10 bases aligning to TRBD1. Per germline, CDR1 PRHDT and CDR2 FYEKMQ (reference sequence). Trimming cost V 5 bases and J 5 bases; bases outside gene matches: 7. CDR3 length equals 15 residues.

This rearrangement joins TRBV5-5 to TRBJ2-1; 11 nucleotides agree with TRBD2. The CDR3 is 14 amino acids. Germline V lookup: CDR1 SGHKS, CDR2 YYEKEE (reference sequence). V was pared by 1 base and J by 9 bases, with 3 bases of the junction left unmatched. The CDR3 bases are TGTGCCAGCAGCTTGACTAGCGGGGGCCCTGAGCAGTTCTTC. Its translation is CASSLTSGGPEQFF.

This clonotype was seen once. V and J are TRBV25-1 and TRBJ1-2; TRBD1 matches at 7 bases. The CDR3 has 19 residues. Unmatched junction bases numbered 14, after V lost 1 base and J lost 0 bases. CDR1 is MGHDK and CDR2 is SYGVNS in the germline V gene. CDR3 loop: CASSESWQGDSFANYGYTF. The CDR3, as DNA: TGTGCCAGCAGTGAATCTTGGCAGGGGGATAGCTTCGCTAACTATGGCTACACCTTC.

V is TRBV4-1 and J is TRBJ1-4; the D is unclear. The CDR3 is made up of 16 amino acids. V was pared by 4 bases and J by 4 bases, with 16 bases between. CDR1 MGHRA and CDR2 YSYEKL come from the germline V gene. The CDR3 nucleotides are TGCGCCAGCAGCCTAAAGGCGAACGTGGATAATGAAAAACTGTTTTTT. Translation: CASSLKANVDNEKLFF.

This chain uses TRBV2 with TRBJ2-1, with 11 bases lining up with TRBD2. The junction had 9 bases not matched to a gene; V was cut back by 2 bases and J by 3 bases. The germline CDR1 and CDR2 sequences are SNHLY and FYNNEI. The CDR3 consists of 18 residues. DNA of the CDR3: TGTGCCAGCAGTGAAATTAGGGGACTAGCGGTGGACTACAATGAGCAGTTCTTC. Encoded protein: CASSEIRGLAVDYNEQFF.

This rearrangement joins TRBV28 to TRBJ2-3; D not resolved. Trimming pared 7 bases from V and 4 bases from J, leaving 15 bases between. The CDR3 has 14 amino acids. Germline assignment: CDR1 MDHEN and CDR2 SYDVKM. CDR3 DNA sequence: TGTGCCAGCACCCCCGGCCGACGGGCAGATACGCAGTATTTT. Translated: CASTPGRRADTQYF.

The chain uses TRBV6-5 and TRBJ1-5; 9 nucleotides line up with TRBD1. The CDR3 is 19 amino acids. The trim removed 1 base at V and 1 base at J, leaving 11 bases unmatched. Per germline, CDR1 MNHEY and CDR2 SVGAGI. Written as DNA, the CDR3 is TGTGCCAGCAGTTACTTTGGGGGACCGGACAGGGGAAGCAATCAGCCCCAGCATTTT. Translating gives CASSYFGGPDRGSNQPQHF.

The chain links TRBV5-1 to TRBJ2-7; D is ambiguous. The tail of the sequence fits TRBJ2-5 better, so the J call may be wrong. The CDR3 consists of 17 residues. CDR1 is SGHRS, CDR2 YFSETQ, per germline. This CDR3 reads CASSSPSLTGGQETQYF. The CDR3 bases are TGCGCCAGCAGCTCCCCTTCTTTGACGGGTGGGCAGGAGACCCAGTACTTC.

V is TRBV13 and J is TRBJ2-3; 13 nucleotides agree with TRBD2. Germline lookup yields CDR1 PRHDT and CDR2 FYEKMQ (reference sequence). The CDR3 extends over 18 amino acids. With V trimmed by 6 bases and J by 4 bases, 13 bases remained unmatched. The DNA for the CDR3 is TGTGCCAGCAGTTACTACGTGACTAGCGGGGGGAGAGCAGATACGCAGTATTTT. Protein: CASSYYVTSGGRADTQYF.

The chain employs TRBV6-5 and TRBJ2-1, with TRBD2 identical over 7 bases. There are 14 residues in the CDR3. The trim removed 2 bases at V and 9 bases at J, leaving 7 bases unmatched. CDR1 is MNHEY, CDR2 SVGAGI, per germline. The CDR3 protein is CASSYEAGRGEQFF. CDR3 nucleotides: TGTGCCAGCAGTTACGAGGCGGGGAGGGGTGAGCAGTTCTTC.

This clonotype showed up just a few times. This chain uses TRBV20-1 with TRBJ2-7; TRBD1 agrees at 8 bases. The CDR3 has 16 amino acids. After removal of 2 bases from V and 1 base from J, the junction contained 10 bases not matched to a gene. CDR1 and CDR2 from the germline V gene are DFQATT and SNEGSKA (reference sequence). CDR3 nucleotides: TGCAGTGCTAGAATCGCGCGGACAGGGATTTCCTACGAGCAGTACTTC. This sequence encodes CSARIARTGISYEQYF.

The rearrangement uses TRBV15 and TRBJ2-5; unclear D gene. The CDR3 consists of 15 residues. The V gene's germline CDR1 is LNHNV and CDR2 YYDKDF (reference sequence). Trimming took off 0 bases at V and 2 bases at J, with 10 bases between the two ends. CDR3 sequence: CATSRDHGVQETQYF. Written as DNA, the CDR3 is TGTGCCACCAGCAGAGATCATGGGGTTCAAGAGACCCAGTACTTC.

V gene TRBV29-1 combines with J gene TRBJ2-7, with 9 bases fitting TRBD1. The CDR3 totals 13 residues. The junction had 9 bases not matched to a gene; V was cut back by 7 bases and J by 5 bases. Germline V gene sequence: CDR1 SQVTM, CDR2 ANQGSEA. This CDR3 reads CSAQQGAPHEQYF. The CDR3 DNA is TGCAGCGCGCAACAGGGGGCTCCCCACGAGCAGTACTTC.

This clonotype was picked up a small number of times. CDR3 sequence reads: CASSPRTGGSEQFF. CDR3 nucleotides: TGTGCCAGCAGCCCCCGGACGGGTGGGAGTGAGCAGTTCTTC. The chain recombines TRBV11-1 with TRBJ2-1; D may be TRBD2 (5 bases). The CDR3 runs to 14 residues. V gave up 5 bases and J gave up 9 bases, with 17 bases separating them. Per germline, CDR1 SGHAT and CDR2 FQDESV (reference sequence).

The chain links TRBV6-6 to TRBJ2-1; 7 positions agree with TRBD2. This CDR3 contains 13 residues. Germline trimming cut 8 bases from V and 9 bases from J; bases unmatched to any gene: 10. Germline-derived CDR1 and CDR2 are MNHNY and SVGAGI (reference sequence). The CDR3 DNA sequence: TGTGCCAGCGATGACGGGGGGTTCGGTGAGCAGTTCTTC. Its translation: CASDDGGFGEQFF.